This note documents a single T cell receptor beta chain sequence. Its matching antigen is unknown. This sample was included in a study of shared clonotypes between healthy human individuals. Sequencing used immunoSEQ multiplex PCR; TCRdb keeps in-frame clones, though not all of them. The profile shows roughly 2.2 million clones, about 90% of them singletons. Study observations and caveats: Only blood was sampled, and tissue TCR repertoires likely differ from blood ones. Several donors showed sharing of 4.5% to 5% of naive CD4 clonotypes. Clonotypes not shared had lower generation probabilities than those common to all four donors.

The investigators split CD4+ cells into a CD45RA+ naive subset and a CD45RA-negative memory subset. Sequences were obtained from naive CD4+ T cells from PBMCs. Indicated subset: CD45RA+ positively selected. The sequence was collected from a man between 18 and 35 years old in good health. Some clones in this sample may be carry-over from other donors' samples.

The DNA of the CDR3 is TGCGCCAGCAGCGGGCTAGCGGGAGTACTCCAAGAGACCCAGTACTTC. Protein: CASSGLAGVLQETQYF. The chain employs TRBV5-1 and TRBJ2-5, with TRBD2 identical over 10 bases. This CDR3 contains 16 residues. The junction had 7 bases not matched to a gene; V was cut back by 4 bases and J by 1 base. Germline V gene sequence: CDR1 SGHRS, CDR2 YFSETQ. The full variable domain, rest sourced from reference TRBV5-1 and TRBJ2-5, is KAGVTQTPRYLIKTRGQQVTLSCSPISGHRSVSWYQQTPGQGLQFLFEYFSETQRNKGNFPGRFSGRQFSNSRSEMNVSTLELGDSALYLCASSGLAGVLQETQYFGPGTRLLVL.